Included here is one TCR beta chain sequence, with context. The data were obtained in a study of blood T cell repertoires in COVID-19. The wider study: T cells, B-cell-depleted T cells, or PBMCs supplied cDNA or gDNA.

Trimming cost V 3 bases and J 7 bases, with 10 bases left between them. The CDR3 loop spans 14 amino acids. CDR1 and CDR2 from the germline V gene are MDHEN and SYDVKM. In the source study's methods: Estimation of nucleated cell counts was performed using reference gene primer amplification. Sequencing used immunoSEQ multiplex PCR; TCRdb keeps in-frame clones, though not all of them. V and J calls and clone size come straight from that table; D and trimming were deduced from the DNA. The table shows around 330,000 clones, with around nine tenths occurring only once. This receptor was taken from a woman in her forties or fifties with active or convalescent COVID-19. What was sequenced was peripheral blood. The gene calls are TRBV28 and TRBJ1-6, with D perhaps matching TRBD1 (6 bases). The CDR3 sequence is CASSFGQGNSPLHF. The DNA for the CDR3 is TGTGCCAGCAGTTTTGGGCAGGGGAATTCACCCCTCCACTTT.